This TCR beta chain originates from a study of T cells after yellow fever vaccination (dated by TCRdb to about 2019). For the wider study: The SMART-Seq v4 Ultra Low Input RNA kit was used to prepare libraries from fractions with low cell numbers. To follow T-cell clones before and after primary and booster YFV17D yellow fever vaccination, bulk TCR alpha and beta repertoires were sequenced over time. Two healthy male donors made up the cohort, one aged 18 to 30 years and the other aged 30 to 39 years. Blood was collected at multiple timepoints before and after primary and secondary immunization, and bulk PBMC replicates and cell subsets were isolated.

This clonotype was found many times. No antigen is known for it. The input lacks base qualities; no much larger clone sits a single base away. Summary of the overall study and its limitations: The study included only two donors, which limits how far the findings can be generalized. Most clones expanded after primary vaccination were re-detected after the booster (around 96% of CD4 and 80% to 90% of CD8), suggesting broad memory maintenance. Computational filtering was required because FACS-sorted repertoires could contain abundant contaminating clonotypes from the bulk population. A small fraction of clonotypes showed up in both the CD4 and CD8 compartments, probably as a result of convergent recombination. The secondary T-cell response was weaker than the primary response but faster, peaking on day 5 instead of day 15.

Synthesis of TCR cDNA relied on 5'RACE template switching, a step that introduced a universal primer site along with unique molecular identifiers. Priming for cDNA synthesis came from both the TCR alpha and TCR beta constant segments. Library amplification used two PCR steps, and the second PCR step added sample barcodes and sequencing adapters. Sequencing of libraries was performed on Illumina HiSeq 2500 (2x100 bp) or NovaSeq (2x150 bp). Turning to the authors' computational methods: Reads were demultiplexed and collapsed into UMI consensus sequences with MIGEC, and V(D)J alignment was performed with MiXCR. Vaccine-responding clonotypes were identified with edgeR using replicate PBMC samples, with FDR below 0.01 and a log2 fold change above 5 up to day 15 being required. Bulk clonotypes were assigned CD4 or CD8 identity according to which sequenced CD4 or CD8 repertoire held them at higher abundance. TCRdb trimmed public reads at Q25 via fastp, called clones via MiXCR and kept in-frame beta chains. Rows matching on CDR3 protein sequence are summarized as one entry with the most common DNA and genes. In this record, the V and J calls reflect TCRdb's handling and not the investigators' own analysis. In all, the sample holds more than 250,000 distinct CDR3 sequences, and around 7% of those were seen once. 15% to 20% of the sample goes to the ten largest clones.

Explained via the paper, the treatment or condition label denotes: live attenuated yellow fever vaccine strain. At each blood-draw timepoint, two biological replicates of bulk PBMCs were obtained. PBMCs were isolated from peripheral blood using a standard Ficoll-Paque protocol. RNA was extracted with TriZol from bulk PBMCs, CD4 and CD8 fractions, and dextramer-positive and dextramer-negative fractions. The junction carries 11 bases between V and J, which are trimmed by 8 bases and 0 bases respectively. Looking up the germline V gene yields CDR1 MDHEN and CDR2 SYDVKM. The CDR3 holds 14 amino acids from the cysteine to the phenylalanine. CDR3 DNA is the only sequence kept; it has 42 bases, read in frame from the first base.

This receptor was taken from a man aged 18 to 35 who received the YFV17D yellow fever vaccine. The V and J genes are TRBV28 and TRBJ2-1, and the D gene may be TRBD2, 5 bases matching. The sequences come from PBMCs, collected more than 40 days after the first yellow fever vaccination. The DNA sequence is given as TGTGCCAGCTCTGCGGGCAGCTCCTACAATGAGCAGTTCTTC. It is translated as CASSAGSSYNEQFF.